The 17 T cell receptor beta chains listed next were all sequenced from one sample in a study of shared clonotypes between healthy human individuals. Clones were sequenced by immunoSEQ multiplex PCR, and TCRdb holds only the in-frame ones, with some missing. The repertoire holds about 2 million clones, around 95% seen once, with roughly 0.13% in the top ten. The sequencing sample was made of naive CD4+ T cells sorted from blood. Specified subset: CD45RA+ positively selected. The receptors stem from a man aged 18 to 30 in good health.

The rearrangement joins TRBV29-1 to TRBJ2-7, with TRBD1 as a possible D gene (7 bases). This CDR3 has 15 amino acids. V was pared by 7 bases and J by 6 bases, with 25 bases between. Germline V gene data show CDR1 as SQVTM and CDR2 as ANQGSEA. CDR3 in amino acids: CSGLGAGGYSGEQYF. In nucleotides, the CDR3 is TGCAGCGGCCTAGGGGCAGGGGGGTATTCAGGCGAGCAGTACTTC.

The J gene is TRBJ2-5, the V gene TRBV10-3; D is ambiguous. CDR1 and CDR2 (germline): ENHRY, SYGVKD. Trimming stripped 2 bases from V and 5 bases from J, with 6 bases between. The CDR3 length is 12 residues. CDR3 in amino acids: CAISEARETQYF. The CDR3 bases are TGTGCCATCAGTGAGGCGCGCGAGACCCAGTACTTC.

This clone was counted once. This CDR3 is CASSERRVGNEQFF. Here the CDR3 DNA reads TGCGCCAGCAGTGAGCGGAGGGTGGGCAATGAGCAGTTCTTC. The chain couples TRBV10-1 to TRBJ2-1, with D maybe TRBD2 (6 bases). CDR3 length: 14 amino acids. The germline gives CDR1 WNHNN, CDR2 SYGVQD (reference sequence). Trimming removed 2 bases from V and 6 bases from J, with 11 bases in between.

This chain links TRBV2 with TRBJ2-7; D gene uncertain. Germline-derived CDR1 and CDR2 are SNHLY and FYNNEI. The V and J ends lost 7 bases and 2 bases respectively, with 15 bases between them. The CDR3 sequence is 14 residues long. For the CDR3, the DNA is TGTGCCAGCAACTTGGGGTTCCCTCCCTACGAGCAGTACTTC. It codes for CASNLGFPPYEQYF.

The chain employs TRBV6-6 and TRBJ1-2; TRBD1 matches 9 bases. The CDR3 spans 15 residues. Looked up from germline, CDR1 is MNHNY and CDR2 is SVGAGI (reference sequence). V gave up 2 bases and J gave up 1 base; unmatched junction bases: 2. In DNA form, the CDR3 reads TGTGCCAGCAGTTACGCGACAGGGGGTAACTATGGCTACACCTTC. Translating gives CASSYATGGNYGYTF.

The rearrangement joins TRBV7-2 to TRBJ2-3; tentative D call: TRBD1 (6 bases). Trimming took off 1 base at V and 4 bases at J, with 6 bases between the two ends. Germline assignment: CDR1 SGHTA and CDR2 FQGNSA. This CDR3 is built from 13 residues. The CDR3 region has the DNA TGTGCCAGCAGCTTAGAGGGGGCAGATACGCAGTATTTT. This translates into CASSLEGADTQYF. Full variable domain (missing parts from reference TRBV7-2 and TRBJ2-3): GAGVSQSPSNKVTEKGKDVELRCDPISGHTALYWYRQSLGQGLEFLIYFQGNSAPDKSGLPSDRFSAERTGGSVSTLTIQRTQQEDSAVYLCASSLEGADTQYFGPGTRLTVL.

The rearrangement links TRBV4-1 to TRBJ1-6, with D unclear. V was clipped by 0 bases and J by 3 bases, with 9 bases between them. Germline loops: CDR1 MGHRA, CDR2 YSYEKL. This CDR3 is built from 16 residues. DNA of the CDR3: TGCGCCAGCAGCCAAGAGGGAGGGAACTATAATTCACCCCTCCACTTT. Its protein product is CASSQEGGNYNSPLHF.

The chain carries TRBV5-5 and TRBJ2-3; D remains unclear. V lost 0 bases and J 2 bases, leaving 13 bases between the germline ends. CDR1 is SGHKS and CDR2 is YYEKEE in the germline V gene (reference sequence). This CDR3 region has 16 residues. The CDR3 nucleotides read TGTGCCAGCAGCTTGGAAGTTGGCAGGTACACAGATACGCAGTATTTT. Translation: CASSLEVGRYTDTQYF.

The chain joins TRBV29-1 to TRBJ2-5; no reliable D call. CDR1 is SQVTM, CDR2 ANQGSEA, per germline. Trimming left V 8 bases short and J 5 bases short, with 9 bases between. The CDR3 is 10 amino acids. CDR3 nucleotides: TGCAGCCTATTCCAGGAGACCCAGTACTTC. Translated: CSLFQETQYF.

The chain recombines TRBV19 with TRBJ1-2; D remains ambiguous. The CDR3 runs to 13 residues. Trimming took off 4 bases at V and 7 bases at J, with 13 bases between the two ends. Germline assignment: CDR1 LNHDA and CDR2 SQIVND (reference sequence). The chain's CDR3 is CASSRTAGGGYTF. The DNA of the CDR3 is TGTGCCAGTAGTAGGACTGCTGGTGGTGGCTACACCTTC.

This chain connects TRBV4-1 to TRBJ2-5; unclear D gene. V lost 0 bases, J lost 2 bases, and 10 bases lay in between. CDR3 length: 15 amino acids. Germline V lookup: CDR1 MGHRA, CDR2 YSYEKL. CDR3 in amino acids: CASSQEGSPQETQYF. DNA for the CDR3: TGCGCCAGCAGCCAAGAAGGGTCCCCACAAGAGACCCAGTACTTC.

The chain has TRBV5-1 and TRBJ2-5, with TRBD2 matching over 14 bases. Germline trimming cut 2 bases from V and 5 bases from J; bases unmatched to any gene: 2. Germline CDR1 and CDR2: SGHRS and YFSETQ. The CDR3 loop spans 15 amino acids. The DNA of the CDR3 is TGCGCCAGCAGCTTCGGGACTAGCGGGAGTGAGACCCAGTACTTC. Translating gives CASSFGTSGSETQYF.

The chain couples TRBV11-2 to TRBJ2-5; 10 bases map to TRBD2. Germline V gives CDR1 SGHAT, CDR2 FQNNGV. Trimming removed 4 bases from V and 5 bases from J; junction bases left unmatched: 7. The CDR3 is 15 amino acids. Here the CDR3 DNA reads TGTGCCAGCAGCTCCCCGGGACTAGCGTTCGAGACCCAGTACTTC. It specifies CASSSPGLAFETQYF.

The chain is built from TRBV6-6 and TRBJ2-3; possibly TRBD1 or TRBD2 for D (5 bases each). Trimming removed 10 bases from V and 3 bases from J, with 17 bases in between. Germline lookup yields CDR1 MNHNY and CDR2 SVGAGI (reference sequence). The length of the CDR3 is 14 residues. CDR3 nucleotide sequence: TGTGCCACCACTGAGAGGGGTAAAACAGATACGCAGTATTTT. Translating gives CATTERGKTDTQYF.

In the case of this clone: Sequence at one end of the junction differs from germline and may be a read error. This rearrangement joins TRBV15 to TRBJ2-7, with 12 bases identical to TRBD2. This CDR3 has 14 amino acids. Germline loops: CDR1 LNHNV, CDR2 YYDKDF (reference sequence). The CDR3 DNA reads TGTGCCACCAGCAGAGATAACCTAGCGGGGGGGCCGAACTTC. Translation: CATSRDNLAGGPNF.

The chain carries TRBV19 and TRBJ1-2; D is unclear. The CDR3 has 14 residues. Trimming stripped 6 bases from V and 4 bases from J, with 15 bases between. The germline V gene encodes CDR1 LNHDA and CDR2 SQIVND (reference sequence). CDR3: CASRDGPIFYGYTF. The CDR3 region has the DNA TGTGCCAGTAGAGATGGACCGATCTTCTATGGCTACACCTTC.

Only one count was recorded for this clone. The chain employs TRBV4-1 and TRBJ1-3, with 9 bases aligning to TRBD1. V trimming: 2 bases; J trimming: 0 bases; junction bases outside the gene matches: 2. This CDR3 has 16 residues. Germline values: CDR1 MGHRA, CDR2 YSYEKL. The DNA of the CDR3 is TGCGCCAGCAGCCAACCGGGACAGGGCTCTGGAAACACCATATATTTT. Protein product: CASSQPGQGSGNTIYF.